These 24 T cell receptor beta chains were all obtained from the same sample, sequenced in a study of pediatric ulcerative colitis. Using immunoSEQ multiplex PCR, the repertoire was profiled, and TCRdb retains in-frame clones only, with some absent. Seen here are more than 50,000 clones, about 90% observed once, and the top ten hold around 1.5%. The sequencing input was blood. These receptors all stem from a boy under 18 who was a control in a study of pediatric ulcerative colitis.

The chain recombines TRBV5-6 with TRBJ2-1; 8 nucleotides line up with TRBD1. The CDR3 is 16 residues long. Losses at the gene ends were 4 bases for V and 3 bases for J; bases not matched to a gene: 9. Germline values: CDR1 SGHDT, CDR2 YYEEEE. The CDR3 protein is CASSRARTGFYNEQFF. DNA for the CDR3: TGTGCCAGCAGCAGAGCCCGGACAGGGTTCTACAATGAGCAGTTCTTC.

The count of this clone is one. Germline and junction disagree at one end, which may indicate a read error. The chain is built from TRBV19 and TRBJ1-5; 8 bases are shared with TRBD1. The CDR3 is 13 residues long. From germline, CDR1 is LNHDA and CDR2 SQIVND (reference sequence). This CDR3 is CASSLDRGRPQHF. CDR3 nucleotide sequence: TGTGCCAGTAGTTTAGACAGGGGTCGGCCCCAGCATTTT.

The rearrangement uses TRBV6-5 and TRBJ2-7; 7 nucleotides line up with TRBD2. Germline V gives CDR1 MNHEY, CDR2 SVGAGI. This CDR3 has 15 amino acids. J was trimmed by 5 bases and V by 0 bases; bases with no gene match: 7. CDR3 DNA: TGTGCCAGCAGTTACTCGCGTCGGGGAGGGCACGAGCAGTACTTC. It specifies CASSYSRRGGHEQYF.

This CDR3 reads CASSKGGDGRLGNTIYF. CDR3 DNA: TGTGCCAGCAGCAAAGGCGGAGACGGCCGTCTGGGAAACACCATATATTTT. V usage is TRBV21-1 and J usage is TRBJ1-3. TRBV21-1 is described as a pseudogene. The CDR3 extends over 17 amino acids.

The table lists this clone with a count of one. DNA for the CDR3: TGTGCCAGCAGTCCCGGATTGAGCACAGATACGCAGTATTTT. Encoded protein: CASSPGLSTDTQYF. This chain connects TRBV6-4 to TRBJ2-3; D is undetermined. V was shortened by 5 bases and J by 0 bases, with 9 bases between the two germline ends. Germline lookup yields CDR1 MRHNA and CDR2 SNTAGT. The CDR3 is 14 amino acids.

The gene calls are TRBV11-1 and TRBJ2-7; D uncertain. This CDR3 has 13 residues. The germline V gene encodes CDR1 SGHAT and CDR2 FQDESV (reference sequence). Trimming stripped 4 bases from V and 2 bases from J, with 9 bases between. CDR3 amino acids: CASSSVATYEQYF. Here the CDR3 DNA reads TGTGCCAGCAGCTCGGTGGCCACCTACGAGCAGTACTTC.

V gene TRBV25-1 combines with J gene TRBJ2-7; 7 bases are a match to TRBD1. In germline, CDR1 is MGHDK, CDR2 SYGVNS. This CDR3 region has 14 residues. J lost 2 bases, V lost 4 bases, and 5 bases had no gene match. The chain's CDR3 is CASSVSGTAYEQYF. The CDR3 DNA follows: TGTGCCAGCAGTGTCTCCGGGACAGCCTACGAGCAGTACTTC.

The sample holds a few counts of this clone. The chain employs TRBV27 and TRBJ2-7; D unresolved. Germline V gene data show CDR1 as MNHEY and CDR2 as SMNVEV (reference sequence). V was shortened by 6 bases and J by 5 bases, with 17 bases between the two germline ends. The CDR3 covers 14 residues. The chain's CDR3 is CASSRRRRYDEQYF. The CDR3 DNA follows: TGTGCCAGCAGCCGACGACGCCGGTATGACGAGCAGTACTTC.

The chain couples TRBV7-8 to TRBJ2-2, with no clear D. The CDR3 contains 13 residues. V gave up 7 bases and J gave up 4 bases, with 10 bases separating them. Germline V gives CDR1 SGHVS, CDR2 FQNEAQ. The CDR3 DNA reads as TGTGCCAGCAAGGGTAGGGTCACCGGGGAGCTGTTTTTT. Translating gives CASKGRVTGELFF. Full variable domain (rest looked up from reference TRBV7-8 and TRBJ2-2): GAGVSQSPRYKVAKRGQDVALRCDPISGHVSLFWYQQALGQGPEFLTYFQNEAQLDKSGLPSDRFFAERPEGSVSTLKIQRTQQEDSAVYLCASKGRVTGELFFGEGSRLTVL.

The gene calls are TRBV19 and TRBJ1-2; TRBD1 matches 7 bases. Germline CDR1 and CDR2: LNHDA and SQIVND (reference sequence). The CDR3 has 18 residues. Trimming cost V 2 bases and J 4 bases; bases outside gene matches: 16. CDR3 amino acids: CASSIRQGAAGGGYGYTF. The CDR3, as DNA: TGTGCCAGTAGTATACGACAGGGCGCCGCGGGGGGCGGCTATGGCTACACCTTC.

V and J are TRBV28 and TRBJ1-4; 7 positions agree with TRBD1. This CDR3 comprises 15 residues. Germline V lookup: CDR1 MDHEN, CDR2 SYDVKM. Unmatched junction bases numbered 7, after V lost 4 bases and J lost 5 bases. CDR3: CASSYPTGKNEKLFF. The CDR3, as DNA: TGTGCCAGCAGTTACCCGACAGGGAAAAATGAAAAACTGTTTTTT.

This clone has only a few counts. The chain joins TRBV13 to TRBJ1-1; D is perhaps TRBD1 (5 bases). V gave up 5 bases and J gave up 4 bases, with 11 bases separating them. Germline CDR1 PRHDT, CDR2 FYEKMQ (reference sequence). The CDR3 sequence is 13 residues long. The CDR3: CASSIQVGTEAFF. The CDR3 nucleotides read TGTGCCAGCAGCATACAGGTTGGCACTGAAGCTTTCTTT.

The V gene is TRBV4-3, the J gene TRBJ2-1, with D possibly TRBD2 on 6 matching bases. Trimming shortened V by 0 bases and J by 4 bases, and 13 bases separated the two germline ends. CDR3 length: 16 amino acids. Germline lookup yields CDR1 LGHNA and CDR2 YSLEER. DNA of the CDR3: TGCGCCAGCAGCCAAGATCCGGGAAGCGGGTACAATGAGCAGTTCTTC. Protein product: CASSQDPGSGYNEQFF.

This chain links TRBV28 with TRBJ2-1, with 10 nucleotides matching TRBD2. The CDR3 is made up of 15 amino acids. The J segment lost 4 bases and the V segment lost 6 bases, leaving 6 bases of the junction unmatched. Germline CDR1 and CDR2: MDHEN and SYDVKM. The CDR3 coding sequence is TGTGCCAGCAGAACTCGGACTAGCGGTTACAATGAGCAGTTCTTC. As protein: CASRTRTSGYNEQFF.

DNA of the CDR3: TGTGCCAGTAGTACCAGATCTCGGGTCCAAGAGACCCAGTACTTC. Residues: CASSTRSRVQETQYF. The rearrangement links TRBV19 to TRBJ2-5; D not certain. The CDR3 runs 15 residues. Trimming shortened V by 4 bases and J by 1 base, and 13 bases separated the two germline ends. Per germline, CDR1 LNHDA and CDR2 SQIVND (reference sequence).

V usage is TRBV19 and J usage is TRBJ2-5, with D perhaps assigned TRBD1 or TRBD2 (5 bases each). V gave up 4 bases and J gave up 8 bases, with 20 bases separating them. The CDR3 runs to 15 residues. Germline V CDR1 and CDR2: LNHDA, SQIVND (reference sequence). CDR3: CASSTPGRRTDTQYF. The CDR3 DNA reads TGTGCCAGTAGTACTCCGGGACGTCGGACGGATACCCAGTACTTC.

The chain employs TRBV6-5 and TRBJ2-7; no definite D call. Per the germline V gene, CDR1 is MNHEY and CDR2 is SVGAGI. The V and J ends lost 6 bases and 5 bases respectively, with 17 bases between them. The CDR3 extends over 14 amino acids. CDR3 region: CASRKPGPADEQYF. For the CDR3, the DNA is TGTGCCAGCAGGAAACCTGGACCCGCGGACGAGCAGTACTTC.

V and J are TRBV29-1 and TRBJ2-7; D unclear. V lost 6 bases to trimming and J lost 7 bases, with 16 bases between them. Germline V gives CDR1 SQVTM, CDR2 ANQGSEA. CDR3 length equals 12 residues. The CDR3 region is CSVSLNMLEQYF. The CDR3 DNA reads as TGCAGCGTGTCCCTTAATATGTTGGAGCAGTACTTC.

This clone was detected only once. This chain connects TRBV11-2 to TRBJ2-5; tentatively, D is TRBD1 (7 bases). Trimming removed 5 bases from V and 2 bases from J, with 21 bases in between. This CDR3 comprises 17 residues. Looked up from germline, CDR1 is SGHAT and CDR2 is FQNNGV. This chain's CDR3 is CASSRDRLSGGQETQYF. The CDR3, as DNA: TGTGCCAGCAGCCGGGACCGACTTTCAGGGGGGCAAGAGACCCAGTACTTC.

Only one count was recorded for this clone. The chain employs TRBV7-2 and TRBJ1-5, with D perhaps TRBD1 (6 bases). There are 15 residues in the CDR3. Germline loops: CDR1 SGHTA, CDR2 FQGNSA. Trimming left V 6 bases short and J 7 bases short, with 19 bases between. Here the CDR3 DNA reads TGTGCCAGCAGACAAGGGGGGGAGGGGCGACAGCCCCAGCATTTT. It yields the protein CASRQGGEGRQPQHF. Together with reference TRBV7-2 and TRBJ1-5, the CDR3 gives the full variable domain: GAGVSQSPSNKVTEKGKDVELRCDPISGHTALYWYRQSLGQGLEFLIYFQGNSAPDKSGLPSDRFSAERTGGSVSTLTIQRTQQEDSAVYLCASRQGGEGRQPQHFGDGTRLSIL.

The J gene is TRBJ1-6, the V gene TRBV7-6, with D possibly TRBD1 on 6 matching bases. This CDR3 has 16 residues. Trimming pared 0 bases from V and 8 bases from J, leaving 14 bases between. CDR1 SGHVS and CDR2 FNYEAQ come from the germline V gene. The CDR3 sequence is CASSLAFGGPDSPLHF. The CDR3 bases are TGTGCCAGCAGCTTAGCGTTCGGGGGGCCTGATTCACCCCTCCACTTT.

This rearrangement joins TRBV19 to TRBJ1-3; D not resolved. The length of the CDR3 is 17 residues. Germline V gene data show CDR1 as LNHDA and CDR2 as SQIVND (reference sequence). V dropped 5 bases and J dropped 0 bases, with 17 bases sitting between them. The CDR3 region is CASSSIWREDSGNTIYF. The CDR3, as DNA: TGTGCCAGTAGTTCAATATGGAGAGAGGACTCTGGAAACACCATATATTTT.

The V call is TRBV19, the J call TRBJ2-7; maybe TRBD2 (5 bases). Per germline, CDR1 LNHDA and CDR2 SQIVND (reference sequence). The CDR3 consists of 12 residues. V lost 1 base and J 6 bases, leaving 7 bases between the germline ends. CDR3 nucleotides: TGTGCCAGTAGTATAGTCGGACTCGAGCAGTACTTC. As protein: CASSIVGLEQYF.

This clone was observed a single time. J is TRBJ1-2 and V is TRBV6-1, with D unresolved. The V and J ends lost 1 base and 6 bases respectively, with 9 bases between them. Germline V gene sequence: CDR1 MNHNS, CDR2 SASEGT. The length of the CDR3 is 13 residues. The CDR3 DNA sequence: TGTGCCAGCAGTGAAGTAAACCCAGATGGCTACACCTTC. Its translation: CASSEVNPDGYTF.